This T cell receptor beta chain emerged from a study of blood T cell repertoires in COVID-19. At the level of the study: The cDNA or gDNA used as material had been derived from T cells, B-cell-depleted T cells, or PBMCs.

How the authors handled the data: Counts of nucleated cells, estimated from reference gene primer amplification, were obtained. Clones were sequenced by immunoSEQ multiplex PCR, and TCRdb holds only the in-frame ones, with some missing. V and J calls and clone size are copied from that table; D and trimming were computed from the DNA. This sample has about 90,000 clones, with 75% to 90% found just once. V lost 3 bases, J lost 7 bases, and 3 bases stayed unmatched. The CDR3 runs 14 residues. Germline CDR1 SEHNR, CDR2 FQNEAQ (reference sequence). The specimen was peripheral blood. The rearrangement links TRBV7-9 to TRBJ1-6; TRBD1 matches 7 bases. The sequence was obtained from a woman aged 70-85 years with acute or convalescent COVID-19. The CDR3 spells CASSLQGGNSPLHF. Written as DNA, the CDR3 is TGTGCCAGCAGCTTGCAAGGGGGCAATTCACCCCTCCACTTT.